This entry lists 17 T cell receptor beta chains sequenced from one sample in a study of T cell repertoires in cytomegalovirus infection (dated by TCRdb to the late 2010s). TCRdb names Illumina HiSeq 1500 as the instrument used. TCRdb reprocessed the public reads (quality trimming at Q25 with fastp, clone calling with MiXCR) and kept in-frame beta chains. One record per CDR3 amino acid sequence lists the most common genes and DNA. Present in this sample are just over 300,000 distinct CDR3 sequences, roughly a sixth of which were seen just once. Around 11% of the sample is held by the ten biggest clonotypes. Input material: PBMCs. Receptors were obtained from a human donor in good health (CMV status not recorded). Some clones in this sample may be carry-over from other donors' samples.

This clonotype was seen repeatedly, ten times or more. The V call is TRBV7-2, the J call TRBJ2-3; 7 nucleotides agree with TRBD1. Germline V CDR1 and CDR2: SGHTA, FQGNSA. The CDR3 consists of 12 residues. The trim removed 4 bases at V and 7 bases at J, leaving 2 bases unmatched. The CDR3 DNA reads as TGTGCCAGCAGCTCGACAGGGTATACGCAGTATTTT. Its protein product is CASSSTGYTQYF.

On this clonotype: A clone one base away is much larger, so this may be a read error. V usage is TRBV7-2 and J usage is TRBJ1-1; no reliable D call. The V gene lost 0 bases and the J gene lost 11 bases, with 10 bases spanning the gap. Germline lookup yields CDR1 SGHTA and CDR2 FQGNSA. The CDR3 is 12 amino acids. The CDR3 DNA follows: TGTACCAGCAGCTTAGCTCTCAGAGGGGCTTTCTTT. This gives the protein CTSSLALRGAFF.

This sequence joins TRBV5-1 and TRBJ2-3, with a tentative D call TRBD1 (6 bases). Germline V gene data show CDR1 as SGHRS and CDR2 as YFSETQ. V dropped 0 bases and J dropped 1 base, with 12 bases sitting between them. The CDR3 extends over 16 amino acids. CDR3 amino acids: CASSLVLRGGTDTQYF. CDR3 nucleotide sequence: TGCGCCAGCAGCTTGGTGCTCAGGGGCGGCACAGATACGCAGTATTTT. The complete variable domain, with remaining parts taken from reference TRBV5-1 and TRBJ2-3, reads KAGVTQTPRYLIKTRGQQVTLSCSPISGHRSVSWYQQTPGQGLQFLFEYFSETQRNKGNFPGRFSGRQFSNSRSEMNVSTLELGDSALYLCASSLVLRGGTDTQYFGPGTRLTVL.

V and J are TRBV6-2 or TRBV6-3 and TRBJ2-1; TRBD1 matches at 12 bases. The CDR3 covers 16 residues. Per the germline V gene, CDR1 is MNHEY and CDR2 is SVGEGT. V gave up 0 bases and J gave up 10 bases; unmatched junction bases: 7. CDR3 DNA sequence: TGTGCCAGCAGTTACTCGATGGGGACAGGGGGCAGGGAGCAGTTCTTC. Protein product: CASSYSMGTGGREQFF.

This clonotype was seen a few times. This chain joins TRBV28 and TRBJ1-5, with a weak D call TRBD1 (6 bases). V lost 8 bases, J lost 7 bases, and 12 bases lay in between. The CDR3 loop spans 12 amino acids. Germline V gene data show CDR1 as MDHEN and CDR2 as SYDVKM. The CDR3 protein is CASGRGRQPQHF. DNA of the CDR3: TGTGCCAGCGGTCGGGGGCGACAGCCCCAGCATTTT.

This clonotype was observed many times. The CDR3 bases are TGTGCCAGCAGTTACTCCTACACAGGGCATGGCTACACCTTC. It translates to CASSYSYTGHGYTF. V and J are TRBV6-5 and TRBJ1-2; maybe TRBD1 (6 bases). The CDR3 spans 14 residues. From germline, CDR1 is MNHEY and CDR2 SVGAGI. With 0 bases removed from V and 6 bases from J, the gap between germline ends came to 11 bases.

This clonotype occurred a few times. J is TRBJ1-4 and V is TRBV20-1; D perhaps matches TRBD1 (6 bases). V was cut by 6 bases and J by 7 bases, with 18 bases left in between. The CDR3 spans 14 residues. In germline, CDR1 is DFQATT, CDR2 SNEGSKA (reference sequence). In DNA, the CDR3 is TGCAGTGCACGTAAACAGGGAGGATCTGAAAAACTGTTTTTT. Its translation: CSARKQGGSEKLFF.

This clonotype was picked up many times. J is TRBJ2-7 and V is TRBV7-2; D not resolved. Germline-derived CDR1 and CDR2 are SGHTA and FQGNSA. There are 15 residues in the CDR3. The V gene lost 5 bases and the J gene lost 2 bases, with 16 bases spanning the gap. In DNA, the CDR3 is TGTGCCAGCAGCGCATTTTACGGAGATCCCTACGAGCAGTACTTC. This sequence encodes CASSAFYGDPYEQYF.

This clonotype was found many times. V gene TRBV7-8 combines with J gene TRBJ2-3, with D unclear. Trimming took 6 bases from V and 5 from J, leaving 12 bases between them. This CDR3 has 13 amino acids. Germline V gives CDR1 SGHVS, CDR2 FQNEAQ. The DNA for the CDR3 is TGTGCCAGCAGTCCCAACTCGGGAGATACGCAGTATTTT. Its protein product is CASSPNSGDTQYF.

This clonotype was counted ten times or more. The chain couples TRBV12-3 or TRBV12-4 to TRBJ2-2; 11 bases are a match to TRBD1. CDR3 length equals 17 residues. V lost 5 bases, J lost 8 bases, and 13 bases stayed unmatched. As DNA, the CDR3 is TGTGCCAGCAGTCCCGCCCGGGACAGGGGGTTTAGAGGGGAGCTGTTTTTT. Its protein product is CASSPARDRGFRGELFF.

A remark on this clonotype: Germline and junction disagree at one end, which may indicate a read error. The rearrangement links TRBV7-4 to TRBJ1-1, with D perhaps matching TRBD1 (5 bases). The CDR3 covers 14 residues. From germline, CDR1 is SGHVT and CDR2 SQSDAQ. The CDR3 sequence: CASSLDGANTEVFF. The CDR3 region has the DNA TGTGCCAGCAGCTTAGACGGGGCGAACACTGAAGTTTTCTTT.

The chain employs TRBV6-2 or TRBV6-3 and TRBJ2-7, with D maybe TRBD1 (5 bases). The CDR3 runs to 13 residues. Looked up from germline, CDR1 is MNHEY and CDR2 is SVGEGT. The ends were cut back, 2 bases at V and 4 bases at J, with 9 bases in the middle. The CDR3 loop is CASSYVDIYEQYF. The CDR3, as DNA: TGTGCCAGCAGTTACGTGGACATATACGAGCAGTACTTC.

This clonotype appeared a few times. J is TRBJ1-2 and V is TRBV4-1; D is uncertain. The CDR3 runs to 14 residues. V lost 4 bases and J lost 3, with 12 bases in between. CDR1 is MGHRA and CDR2 is YSYEKL in the germline V gene. CDR3 sequence reads: CASSLAESYYGYTF. As DNA, the CDR3 is TGCGCCAGCAGCCTTGCAGAGAGCTACTATGGCTACACCTTC.

The rearrangement joins TRBV10-3 to TRBJ1-6, with TRBD1 matching 10 bases. Germline trimming cut 4 bases from V and 5 bases from J; bases unmatched to any gene: 20. CDR1 is ENHRY and CDR2 is SYGVKD in the germline V gene. The CDR3 spans 21 residues. CDR3 in DNA: TGTGCCATCAGTGCCTTTCTAAGGACAGGGGGTTCTCTGAGGGATAATTCACCCCTCCACTTT. It is translated as CAISAFLRTGGSLRDNSPLHF.

This chain joins TRBV28 and TRBJ1-5; TRBD1 might be the D (5 bases). This CDR3 has 15 amino acids. Germline CDR1 is MDHEN and CDR2 is SYDVKM. With 6 bases removed from V and 0 bases from J, the gap between germline ends came to 12 bases. CDR3 in amino acids: CASRTQGYSNQPQHF. Written as DNA, the CDR3 is TGTGCCAGCAGAACCCAGGGATATAGCAATCAGCCCCAGCATTTT.

The rearrangement uses TRBV20-1 and TRBJ2-1; perhaps TRBD2 as D (5 bases). The CDR3 has 16 amino acids. Germline V lookup: CDR1 DFQATT, CDR2 SNEGSKA (reference sequence). Trimming left V 2 bases short and J 5 bases short, with 19 bases between. The CDR3 nucleotides are TGCAGTGCTAGATATAAGTCGGGATCCCCCCACAATGAGCAGTTCTTC. This codes for CSARYKSGSPHNEQFF.

This clonotype was recorded many times. The CDR3: CASSFPEPQHF. The CDR3 region has the DNA TGTGCCAGCAGCTTCCCGGAGCCCCAGCATTTT. The chain is built from TRBV7-4 and TRBJ1-5; D gene unclear. Trimming removed 3 bases from V and 8 bases from J, with 5 bases in between. Germline V gives CDR1 SGHVT, CDR2 SQSDAQ. The CDR3 totals 11 residues.